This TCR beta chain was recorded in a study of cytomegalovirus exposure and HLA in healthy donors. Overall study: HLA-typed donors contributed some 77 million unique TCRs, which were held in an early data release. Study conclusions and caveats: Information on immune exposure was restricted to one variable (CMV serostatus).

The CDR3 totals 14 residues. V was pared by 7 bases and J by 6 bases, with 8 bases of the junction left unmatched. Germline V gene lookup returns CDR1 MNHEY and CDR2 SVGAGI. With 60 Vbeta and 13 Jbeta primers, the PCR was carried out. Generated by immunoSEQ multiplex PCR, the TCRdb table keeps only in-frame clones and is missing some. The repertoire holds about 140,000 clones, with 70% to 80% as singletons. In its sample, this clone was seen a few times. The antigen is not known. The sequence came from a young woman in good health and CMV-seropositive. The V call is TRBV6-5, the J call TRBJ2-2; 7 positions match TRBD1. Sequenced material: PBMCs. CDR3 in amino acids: CASTIDRAAGELFF. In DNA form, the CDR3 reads TGTGCCAGCACAATAGACAGGGCGGCCGGGGAGCTGTTTTTT.